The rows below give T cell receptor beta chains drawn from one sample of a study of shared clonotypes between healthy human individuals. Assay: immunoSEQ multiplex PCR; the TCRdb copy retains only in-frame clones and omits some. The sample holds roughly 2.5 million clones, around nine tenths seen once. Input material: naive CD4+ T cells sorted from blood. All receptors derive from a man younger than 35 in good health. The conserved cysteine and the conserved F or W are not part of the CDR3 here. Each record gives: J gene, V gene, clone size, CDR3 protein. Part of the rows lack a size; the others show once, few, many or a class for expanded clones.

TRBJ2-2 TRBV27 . ASSSYSGGTGELF
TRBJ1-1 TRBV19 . ASSDDRMNTEAF
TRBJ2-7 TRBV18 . ASSPGSGSYEQY
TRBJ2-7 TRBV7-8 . ASSQRDSSYEQY
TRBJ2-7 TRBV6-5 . ASSYTWLDGYEQY
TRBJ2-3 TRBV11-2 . ASSLDGAGGSDTQY
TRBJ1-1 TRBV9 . ASSVGFGVENTEAF
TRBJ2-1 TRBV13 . ASSLGGLAGVSYNEQF
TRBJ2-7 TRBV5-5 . ASRAAYEQY
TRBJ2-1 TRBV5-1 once ASSLGQVGEQF
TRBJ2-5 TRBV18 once ASSPQRTGGAETQY
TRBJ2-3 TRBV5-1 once ASAQYTDTQY
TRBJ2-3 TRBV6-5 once ASTAPSTDTQY
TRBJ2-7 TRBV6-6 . ASSYTTGYAGEQY
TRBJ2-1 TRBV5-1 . ASSSQGLDEQF
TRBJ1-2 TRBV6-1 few ASRHSGTVGYT
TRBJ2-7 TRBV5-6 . ASSFFGTYEQY
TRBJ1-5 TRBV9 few ASSVEGVSNQPQH
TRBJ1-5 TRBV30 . AWGRDKYSNQPQH
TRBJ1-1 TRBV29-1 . SVSRGSNTEAF
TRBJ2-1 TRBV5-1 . ASSLQRNEQF
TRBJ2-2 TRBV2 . ASSKQASGELF
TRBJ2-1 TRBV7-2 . ASSFRVSGSGVRQF
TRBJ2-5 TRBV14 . ASSPGLGETQY
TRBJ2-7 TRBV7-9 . ASSMDRGHEQY
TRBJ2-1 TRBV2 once ATTLEGNSYNEQF
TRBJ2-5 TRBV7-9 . ASSPFWDVQETQY
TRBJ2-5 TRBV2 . ASSPNRVPQETQY
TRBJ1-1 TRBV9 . ASSALLSPNTEAF
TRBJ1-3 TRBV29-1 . SASSGVTGNTIY
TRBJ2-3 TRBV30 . AWGGEDTQY
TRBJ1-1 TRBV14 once ASSQTHNTEAF
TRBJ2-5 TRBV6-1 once ASSELGGQTQY
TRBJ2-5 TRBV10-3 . AISESIARGETQY
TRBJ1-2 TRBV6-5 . ASSYVDRMNYGYT
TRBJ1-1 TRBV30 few AWSSGPNRGD
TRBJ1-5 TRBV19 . ASKTGDYSNQPQH
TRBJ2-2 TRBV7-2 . ASSPDPRRLF
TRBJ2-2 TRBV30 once AWSVLSSGELF
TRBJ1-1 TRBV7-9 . ASSLGVGGVRTEAF
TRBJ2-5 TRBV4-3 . ASSQDLGPSETQY
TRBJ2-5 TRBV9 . ASSVGQETQY
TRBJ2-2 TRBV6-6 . ASRGSFGPTGELF
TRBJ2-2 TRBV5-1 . ASSFETGATGELF
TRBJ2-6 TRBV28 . ASSSPSGAGANVLT
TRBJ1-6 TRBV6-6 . ASRRTGGGNSPLH
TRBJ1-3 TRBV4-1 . ASSQEGRRSSGNTIY
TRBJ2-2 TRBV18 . ASSPQGALTGELF
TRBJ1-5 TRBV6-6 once ASSSPRGDSNQPQH
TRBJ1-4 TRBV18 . ASSQGHSATNEKLF
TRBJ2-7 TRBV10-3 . AIRSSGGALNEQY
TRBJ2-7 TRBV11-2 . ASSSHPRGIGEQY
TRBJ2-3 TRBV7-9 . ASSSLTSRQTDTQY
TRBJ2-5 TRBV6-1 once ATRSGGVQETQY
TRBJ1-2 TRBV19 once ASSPGTDNYGYT
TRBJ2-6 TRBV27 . ASSLSPAGANVLT
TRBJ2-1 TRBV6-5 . ASNQGTSNEQF
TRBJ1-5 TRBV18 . ASSPPNPTGGQPQH